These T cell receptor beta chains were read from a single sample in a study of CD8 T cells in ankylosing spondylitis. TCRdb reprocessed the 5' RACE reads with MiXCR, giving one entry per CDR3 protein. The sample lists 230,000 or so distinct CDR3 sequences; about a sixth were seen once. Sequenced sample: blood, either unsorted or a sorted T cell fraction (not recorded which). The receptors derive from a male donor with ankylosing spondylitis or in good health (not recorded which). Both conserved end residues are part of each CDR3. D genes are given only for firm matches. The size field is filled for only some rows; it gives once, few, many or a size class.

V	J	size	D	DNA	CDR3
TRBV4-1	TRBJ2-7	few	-	TGCGCCAGCAGCCCATCAACGGGGGGCCTTGAGCAGTACTTC	CASSPSTGGLEQYF
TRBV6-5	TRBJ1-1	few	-	TGTGCCAGCAGTTACAGGCCCGGGGCTGAAGCTTTCTTT	CASSYRPGAEAFF
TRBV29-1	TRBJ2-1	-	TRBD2	TGCAGCGTTGGGTTGGGAGGGCCTGATGAGCAGTTCTTC	CSVGLGGPDEQFF
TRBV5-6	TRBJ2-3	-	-	TGTGCCAGCAGCCCGGGACTGAGGGTGGATACGCAGTATTTT	CASSPGLRVDTQYF
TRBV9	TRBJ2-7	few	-	TGTGCCAGCAGCGTAGGGGTAGGGAACTACGAGCAGTACTTC	CASSVGVGNYEQYF
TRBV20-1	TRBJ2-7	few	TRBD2	TGCAGTGCTAGAGATCCTAGCGGGGGTTACGAGCAGTACTTC	CSARDPSGGYEQYF
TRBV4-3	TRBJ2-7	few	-	TGCGCCAGCAGCTCCGTCCAGGGCGGGAACGAGCAGTACTTC	CASSSVQGGNEQYF
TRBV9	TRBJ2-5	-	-	TGTGCCAGCAGCGTAGAGGCGAGACGATGGGAGACCCAGTACTTC	CASSVEARRWETQYF
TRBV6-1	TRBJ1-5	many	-	TGTGCCAGCAGTGACGGGGTAGGTCAAGGCGGCAATCAGCCCCAGCATTTT	CASSDGVGQGGNQPQHF
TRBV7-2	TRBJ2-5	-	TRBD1	TGTGCCAGCAGCGGTACCGGGACAGGGGGGCGAGAGACCCAGTACTTC	CASSGTGTGGRETQYF
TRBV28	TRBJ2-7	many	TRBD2	TGTGCCAGCAGCCTCCCGGGACTAGCGGGAGGCCCCTACGAGCAGTACTTC	CASSLPGLAGGPYEQYF
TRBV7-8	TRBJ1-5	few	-	TGTGCCAGCAGCTTACGGGGTAGTAGCAATCAGCCCCAGCATTTT	CASSLRGSSNQPQHF
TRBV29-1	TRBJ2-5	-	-	TGCAGCGTTGAGGTTTGGGAGAGCGAGACCCAGTACTTC	CSVEVWESETQYF
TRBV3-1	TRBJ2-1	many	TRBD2	TGTGCCAGCAGCCAAGGGGCGGGAGAGTCCTACAATGAGCAGTTCTTC	CASSQGAGESYNEQFF
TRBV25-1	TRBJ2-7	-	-	TGTGCCAGCAGTGAATGGGGGGCGACGACCTACGAGCAGTACTTC	CASSEWGATTYEQYF